The rows below give T cell receptor beta chains drawn from one sample of a study of siplizumab effects on memory and regulatory T cells. The method was immunoSEQ multiplex PCR; TCRdb's version includes in-frame clones alone and lacks a portion of them. The sample consists of tens of thousands of clones, about 98% of them appearing once. The sample consisted of naive CD8+ T cells sorted from blood. The receptors come from a human donor in good health. Both conserved end residues are part of each CDR3. A D gene is named only where the DNA matches it firmly. Only part of the rows carry a size: once, few, many, or a class if the clone is expanded.

V	size	D	J	CDR3	DNA
TRBV6-5	.	.	TRBJ2-5	CASSSSRETQYF	TGTGCCAGCAGTTCCTCCCGAGAGACCCAGTACTTC
TRBV10-2	.	.	TRBJ2-3	CASSDTREPTDTQYF	TGCGCCAGCAGTGATACGCGGGAACCGACAGATACGCAGTATTTT
TRBV7-9	.	TRBD2	TRBJ2-7	CASSLGLAGVFVIEQYF	TGTGCCAGCAGCCTGGGACTAGCGGGAGTTTTCGTTATCGAGCAGTACTTC
TRBV20-1	.	.	TRBJ2-5	CSAHVETQYF	TGCAGTGCCCACGTGGAGACCCAGTACTTC
TRBV7-9	once	TRBD2	TRBJ2-5	CASSFPRGAGGYQETQYF	TGTGCCAGCAGCTTCCCCAGGGGCGCGGGAGGGTACCAAGAGACCCAGTACTTC
TRBV5-1	.	.	TRBJ2-1	CASSLAKGAYNEQFF	TGCGCCAGCAGCTTGGCCAAGGGCGCCTACAATGAGCAGTTCTTC
TRBV6-6	.	.	TRBJ1-2	CASSLSPSGGYTF	TGTGCCAGCAGCCTCAGCCCGAGTGGAGGCTACACCTTC
TRBV28	.	TRBD1	TRBJ1-5	CASTQTGTLNQPQHF	TGTGCCAGCACTCAGACAGGGACCCTCAATCAGCCCCAGCATTTT
TRBV7-9	.	.	TRBJ2-1	CASSQGSTEQFF	TGTGCCAGCAGCCAAGGGAGCACTGAGCAGTTCTTC
TRBV25-1	.	TRBD1	TRBJ2-7	CASSGGGQGVLYEQYF	TGTGCCAGCAGCGGGGGGGGACAGGGGGTCCTCTACGAGCAGTACTTC
TRBV7-3	.	TRBD1	TRBJ2-7	CASSRTGNYEQYF	TGTGCCAGCAGCCGGACAGGTAACTACGAGCAGTACTTC
TRBV7-2	.	.	TRBJ2-5	CASSLDGRGETQYF	TGTGCCAGCAGCTTAGATGGCCGAGGGGAGACCCAGTACTTC
TRBV7-2	.	.	TRBJ2-1	CASSPTRLSYNEQFF	TGTGCCAGCAGCCCTACTAGGCTCTCCTACAATGAGCAGTTCTTC
TRBV4-1	once	TRBD1	TRBJ1-4	CASSLDRVGEKLFF	TGCGCCAGCAGCCTCGACAGGGTCGGGGAAAAACTGTTTTTT
TRBV27	.	TRBD1	TRBJ2-2	CASSFGTANTGELFF	TGTGCCAGCAGTTTCGGGACAGCGAACACCGGGGAGCTGTTTTTT
TRBV7-9	.	.	TRBJ2-2	CASSLVLGSGGGELFF	TGTGCCAGCAGCTTAGTTTTGGGGTCCGGCGGCGGGGAGCTGTTTTTT
TRBV5-8	.	TRBD2	TRBJ2-3	CASSPGTSGTDTQYF	TGTGCCAGCAGCCCCGGGACTAGCGGGACCGATACGCAGTATTTT
TRBV4-1	once	.	TRBJ2-7	CASSPTVAESSYEQYF	TGCGCCAGCAGCCCTACAGTTGCGGAGAGCTCCTACGAGCAGTACTTC
TRBV7-6	.	TRBD1	TRBJ2-2	CASRLDRGTGELFF	TGTGCCAGCAGGTTGGACAGGGGAACCGGGGAGCTGTTTTTT
TRBV27	.	.	TRBJ2-2	CASSQDWVGELFF	TGTGCCAGCAGTCAGGATTGGGTCGGTGAGCTGTTTTTT
TRBV6-1	.	.	TRBJ2-1	CASRGGNEQFF	TGTGCCAGCAGAGGTGGGAATGAGCAGTTCTTC
TRBV5-1	.	.	TRBJ2-3	CASSQGFGFLTDTQYF	TGCGCCAGCAGCCAGGGATTTGGCTTCTTAACAGATACGCAGTATTTT
TRBV2	.	.	TRBJ2-7	CASNPVLSYEQYF	TGTGCCAGCAATCCAGTCCTCTCCTACGAGCAGTACTTC
TRBV27	.	.	TRBJ1-4	CASSLAGWGSREKLFF	TGTGCCAGCAGTTTGGCAGGTTGGGGGTCTCGGGAAAAACTGTTTTTT
TRBV27	.	.	TRBJ2-1	CASSFLSANEQFF	TGTGCCAGCAGTTTTTTGTCTGCTAATGAGCAGTTCTTC
TRBV19	.	.	TRBJ2-2	CASSLVPGELFF	TGTGCCAGTAGTCTAGTCCCCGGGGAGCTGTTTTTT
TRBV7-9	.	.	TRBJ1-4	CASSLMGEKLFF	TGTGCCAGCAGCTTAATGGGAGAAAAACTGTTTTTT
TRBV30	.	TRBD1	TRBJ2-1	CAWSLDRGNEQFF	TGTGCCTGGAGTCTGGACAGGGGAAATGAGCAGTTCTTC
TRBV9	.	.	TRBJ2-5	CASSVEGLQETQYF	TGTGCCAGCAGCGTAGAGGGTCTCCAAGAGACCCAGTACTTC
TRBV5-1	.	TRBD1	TRBJ1-2	CASRDGTGGFDGYTF	TGCGCCAGCAGGGACGGGACAGGGGGCTTTGATGGCTACACCTTC
TRBV5-1	once	TRBD2	TRBJ2-1	CASSLGLAGYNEQFF	TGCGCCAGCAGCTTGGGTCTAGCGGGGTACAATGAGCAGTTCTTC
TRBV5-8	.	.	TRBJ1-5	CASTQQGQPQHF	TGTGCCAGCACCCAACAGGGCCAGCCCCAGCATTTT
TRBV7-9	.	.	TRBJ1-2	CASSPPPGQGPYGYTF	TGTGCCAGCAGCCCCCCCCCTGGGCAGGGTCCCTATGGCTACACCTTC
TRBV6-5	.	TRBD2	TRBJ2-2	CASSPTSGITGELFF	TGTGCCAGCAGTCCGACTAGCGGGATCACCGGGGAGCTGTTTTTT
TRBV5-1	.	TRBD1	TRBJ1-1	CASSLETGLAPEAFF	TGCGCCAGCAGCCTGGAGACAGGGTTGGCGCCTGAAGCTTTCTTT
TRBV25-1	.	TRBD1	TRBJ1-1	CATEPTGATEAFF	TGTGCCACCGAGCCGACAGGGGCAACTGAAGCTTTCTTT
TRBV4-1	.	.	TRBJ2-1	CASSQAREQFF	TGCGCCAGCAGCCAAGCGAGGGAGCAGTTCTTC
TRBV7-9	.	.	TRBJ1-1	CASSLTGTGEAFF	TGTGCCAGCAGCTTAACAGGAACCGGTGAAGCTTTCTTT
TRBV27	.	TRBD1	TRBJ2-7	CASSLFGTGSSYEQYF	TGTGCCAGCAGTTTATTCGGGACAGGGAGCTCCTACGAGCAGTACTTC
TRBV30	.	.	TRBJ2-7	CAWIGEPNEQYF	TGTGCCTGGATTGGGGAGCCGAACGAGCAGTACTTC
TRBV7-3	.	TRBD2	TRBJ2-5	CASSLAPGLAGGPQYF	TGTGCCAGCAGCTTAGCCCCGGGACTAGCGGGAGGGCCTCAGTACTTC